This T cell receptor beta chain was sequenced in a study of cytomegalovirus exposure and HLA in healthy donors. The CDR3 extends over 15 amino acids. Germline V gene lookup returns CDR1 GTSNPN and CDR2 SVGIG (reference sequence). V lost 2 bases, J lost 2 bases, and 14 bases lay in between. The PCR contained 60 Vbeta and 13 Jbeta primers. TCRdb's table, derived via immunoSEQ multiplex PCR, lists solely in-frame clones and lacks some. Here the sample table reports approximately 110,000 clones. The gene calls are TRBV30 and TRBJ2-3; D unclear. The sequence was obtained from a man younger than 45 in good health and CMV-seronegative. Sequenced input: PBMCs. CDR3 amino acids: CAWSSTAPFTDTQYF. The CDR3 DNA sequence: TGTGCCTGGAGTAGTACAGCCCCTTTCACAGATACGCAGTATTTT.